Listed here are 20 T cell receptor beta chains from one sample, sequenced in a study of siplizumab effects on memory and regulatory T cells. Sequencing was performed with immunoSEQ multiplex PCR; in TCRdb, only in-frame clones are kept and a portion is missing. The sample has about 110,000 clones; roughly 92% are singletons. Material for sequencing was CD4+ T cells sorted from blood. Receptors were obtained from a human donor in good health.

CDR3 loop: CATRGGTSYEQYF. The CDR3 DNA is TGCGCCACCAGGGGGGGGACCTCCTACGAGCAGTACTTC. The chain is built from TRBV5-1 and TRBJ2-7; D could derive from TRBD1 or TRBD2 (7 bases each). The germline V gene encodes CDR1 SGHRS and CDR2 YFSETQ. The CDR3 runs 13 residues. The germline V and J ends were trimmed by 9 bases and 0 bases, with 13 bases remaining between them.

CDR3 sequence (DNA): TGTGCCAGCAGTGACCTCGGGCCTCAAGGAAAACTGTTTTTT. It encodes CASSDLGPQGKLFF. The chain couples TRBV6-1 to TRBJ1-4; no definite D call. V lost 3 bases and J lost 10, with 15 bases in between. The CDR3 totals 14 residues. The germline CDR1 and CDR2 sequences are MNHNS and SASEGT.

This clone came up a few times. The CDR3, as DNA: TGTGCCAGTAGTGATCCTCCCACCTATGGCTACACCTTC. Translated, it gives CASSDPPTYGYTF. The chain employs TRBV19 and TRBJ1-2; D remains ambiguous. Germline V gene data show CDR1 as LNHDA and CDR2 as SQIVND (reference sequence). With 5 bases removed from V and 4 bases from J, the gap between germline ends came to 11 bases. The CDR3 is 13 amino acids. The variable domain in full, with the rest retrieved from reference TRBV19 and TRBJ1-2, is DGGITQSPKYLFRKEGQNVTLSCEQNLNHDAMYWYRQDPGQGLRLIYYSQIVNDFQKGDIAEGYSVSREKKESFPLTVTSAQKNPTAFYLCASSDPPTYGYTFGSGTRLTVV.

The V gene is TRBV6-5, the J gene TRBJ1-1, with D possibly being TRBD1 (6 bases). CDR3 length: 13 amino acids. Trimming pared 6 bases from V and 4 bases from J, leaving 12 bases between. Per germline, CDR1 MNHEY and CDR2 SVGAGI. The CDR3 sequence is CASRWTETTEAFF. Written as DNA, the CDR3 is TGTGCCAGCAGATGGACAGAAACCACTGAAGCTTTCTTT.

V gene TRBV10-3 combines with J gene TRBJ1-2; TRBD1 matches at 8 bases. Per germline, CDR1 ENHRY and CDR2 SYGVKD. The CDR3 length is 15 residues. Trimming cost V 2 bases and J 8 bases; bases outside gene matches: 10. CDR3 sequence: CAISETRQGSSGYTF. CDR3 bases: TGTGCCATCAGTGAGACCCGACAGGGGTCGAGCGGCTACACCTTC.

V and J are TRBV7-6 and TRBJ1-1; D call uncertain. The germline V gene encodes CDR1 SGHVS and CDR2 FNYEAQ. This CDR3 has 13 residues. Trimming took 2 bases from V and 4 from J, leaving 8 bases between them. CDR3 DNA sequence: TGTGCCAGCAGCTTAAGCGGGTCCACTGAAGCTTTCTTT. Translating it yields CASSLSGSTEAFF.

The CDR3 DNA sequence: TGTGCCAGCAGCGTAAGGACTGGGGGATCTGGCGAGCAGTTCTTC. Translated, it gives CASSVRTGGSGEQFF. The V gene is TRBV9, the J gene TRBJ2-1, with D possibly being TRBD1 or TRBD2 (5 bases each). The CDR3 has 15 residues. V lost 1 base, J lost 10 bases, and 18 bases lay in between. Germline-derived CDR1 and CDR2 are SGDLS and YYNGEE.

The chain couples TRBV11-1 to TRBJ2-7; 12 nucleotides line up with TRBD2. The CDR3 has 14 amino acids. Trimming took 5 bases from V and 4 from J; bases not matched to a gene: 3. The germline V gene has CDR1 SGHAT and CDR2 FQDESV (reference sequence). The CDR3 coding sequence is TGTGCCAGCAGCCGGACTAGCGGGATATACGAGCAGTACTTC. Translating it yields CASSRTSGIYEQYF.

The chain joins TRBV6-1 to TRBJ2-7; D may be TRBD1 (5 bases). Germline V gene sequence: CDR1 MNHNS, CDR2 SASEGT. V was clipped by 10 bases and J by 1 base, with 14 bases between them. The CDR3 is made up of 13 amino acids. The CDR3, as DNA: TGTGCCACCGCACTACAGGCATCCTACGAGCAGTACTTC. Its protein product is CATALQASYEQYF.

V is TRBV5-1 and J is TRBJ2-3; 10 bases are shared with TRBD2. V lost 3 bases to trimming and J lost 2 bases; unmatched junction nucleotides: 3. Germline CDR1 and CDR2: SGHRS and YFSETQ. The CDR3 extends over 15 amino acids. The CDR3 reads CASSSLAGPTDTQYF. The CDR3 DNA is TGCGCCAGCAGCTCACTAGCGGGGCCCACAGATACGCAGTATTTT.

The rearrangement uses TRBV6-5 and TRBJ2-3; D is undetermined. The CDR3 is made up of 14 amino acids. Germline CDR1 is MNHEY and CDR2 is SVGAGI. V was shortened by 6 bases and J by 3 bases, with 13 bases between the two germline ends. The CDR3 bases are TGTGCCAGCAGCACGATAGTCCGGACAGATACGCAGTATTTT. It yields the protein CASSTIVRTDTQYF.

This rearrangement joins TRBV10-1 to TRBJ2-7; 8 positions match TRBD1. This CDR3 region has 15 residues. Per germline, CDR1 WNHNN and CDR2 SYGVQD (reference sequence). Trimming at V came to 4 bases and at J to 4 bases, leaving 9 bases not matched to a gene. The CDR3 is CASSGTGTGIYEQYF. CDR3 coding DNA: TGCGCCAGCAGTGGGACCGGGACAGGAATTTACGAGCAGTACTTC.

CDR3 sequence: CASSLGGRFETQYF. In DNA, the CDR3 is TGTGCCAGCAGCTTGGGGGGGAGGTTTGAGACCCAGTACTTC. V is TRBV5-4 and J is TRBJ2-5, with D perhaps matching TRBD2 (6 bases). V was cut by 0 bases and J by 5 bases, with 11 bases left in between. This CDR3 contains 14 residues. Germline V gene sequence: CDR1 SGHNT, CDR2 YYREEE (reference sequence). Full variable domain (outside the CDR3, taken from reference TRBV5-4 and TRBJ2-5): ETGVTQSPTHLIKTRGQQVTLRCSSQSGHNTVSWYQQALGQGPQFIFQYYREEENGRGNFPPRFSGLQFPNYSSELNVNALELDDSALYLCASSLGGRFETQYFGPGTRLLVL.

The chain carries TRBV5-4 and TRBJ1-2; no reliable D call. The V end was cut by 4 bases, the J end by 4 bases, with 14 bases between. Germline V gives CDR1 SGHNT, CDR2 YYREEE (reference sequence). This CDR3 contains 14 residues. The CDR3 region has the DNA TGTGCCAGCAGCCCGCGAGGAGGGTCCTATGGCTACACCTTC. Translated: CASSPRGGSYGYTF.

The genes are TRBV29-1 and TRBJ1-1; no clear D. The CDR3 covers 14 residues. The germline CDR1 and CDR2 sequences are SQVTM and ANQGSEA. Trimming took off 4 bases at V and 1 base at J, with 13 bases between the two ends. The chain's CDR3 is CSVGARAANTEAFF. The CDR3 region has the DNA TGCAGCGTTGGGGCCCGAGCCGCGAACACTGAAGCTTTCTTT.

The chain recombines TRBV15 with TRBJ2-1; D unclear. V was cut by 7 bases and J by 8 bases, with 15 bases left in between. Germline CDR1 is LNHNV and CDR2 is YYDKDF (reference sequence). CDR3 length: 13 residues. The CDR3 coding sequence is TGTGCCACCACTCAAGGGTACGAGTATGAGCAGTTCTTC. Translated: CATTQGYEYEQFF.

This clone occurred once. The genes are TRBV5-1 and TRBJ2-7; D perhaps matches TRBD1 (6 bases). With 5 bases removed from V and 1 base from J, the gap between germline ends came to 10 bases. Germline CDR1 reads SGHRS; CDR2 reads YFSETQ. The length of the CDR3 is 13 residues. CDR3 loop: CASRRDTSYEQYF. CDR3 DNA sequence: TGCGCCAGCAGACGGGACACGTCCTACGAGCAGTACTTC.

This clone was found once. The chain links TRBV19 to TRBJ1-1; 7 nucleotides agree with TRBD1. Looked up from germline, CDR1 is LNHDA and CDR2 is SQIVND (reference sequence). The CDR3 totals 16 residues. V was clipped by 4 bases and J by 0 bases; unmatched bases: 8. The CDR3 DNA is TGTGCCAGTAGTACCCCTCCGGGACAGCTGAACACTGAAGCTTTCTTT. Its protein is CASSTPPGQLNTEAFF. The whole variable domain, filled in from reference TRBV19 and TRBJ1-1, reads DGGITQSPKYLFRKEGQNVTLSCEQNLNHDAMYWYRQDPGQGLRLIYYSQIVNDFQKGDIAEGYSVSREKKESFPLTVTSAQKNPTAFYLCASSTPPGQLNTEAFFGQGTRLTVV.

This clone came up a few times. The genes are TRBV6-1 and TRBJ1-5; TRBD1 matches 7 bases. The CDR3 runs 12 residues. The V gene's germline CDR1 is MNHNS and CDR2 SASEGT. V dropped 2 bases and J dropped 11; count of bases not matched to a gene: 3. The CDR3 DNA is TGTGCCAGCAGTGAAAATGACAGGGCCCAGCATTTT. Residues: CASSENDRAQHF.

The chain combines TRBV5-1 with TRBJ1-5; D unclear. In germline, CDR1 is SGHRS, CDR2 YFSETQ. The length of the CDR3 is 15 residues. Trimming cost V 0 bases and J 3 bases, with 10 bases left between them. CDR3 DNA: TGCGCCAGCAGCTTGGAAGGGTCCGTCAATCAGCCCCAGCATTTT. This translates into CASSLEGSVNQPQHF.